The sequence of this T cell receptor beta chain was determined in a study of blood T cell repertoires in COVID-19. The CDR3 has 13 residues. Germline CDR1 is MNHEY and CDR2 is SVGAGI. The V and J ends lost 0 bases and 4 bases respectively, with 6 bases between them. The protocol was immunoSEQ multiplex PCR, while the TCRdb copy is restricted to in-frame clones and leaves out a portion. The data contain around 100,000 clones, over 75% of them singletons. The chain combines TRBV6-5 with TRBJ2-5; D unresolved. The TCR comes from a human donor in a cohort sampled during active COVID-19. The sequenced sample consisted of peripheral blood. The CDR3 sequence is CASSYSFGETQYF. CDR3 nucleotide sequence: TGTGCCAGCAGTTACTCATTCGGAGAGACCCAGTACTTC.